This entry features one T cell receptor beta chain sequence. This clone's antigen is unknown. Per-nucleotide qualities are absent, and no much larger clonotype sits a single base away. The CDR3 starts with the cysteine, ends with the phenylalanine, and has 15 residues. The kept DNA is CDR3 alone, 45 bases in frame from the first base. From the germline V gene, CDR1 is ENHRY and CDR2 is SYGVKD. The junction shows trimming of 4 bases on V and 3 bases on J, plus 13 bases between the germline ends. This sample is part of a study of siplizumab effects on memory and regulatory T cells (dated by TCRdb to about 2019). A note on the overall study: The study examined how the anti-CD2 antibody siplizumab affects alloreactive T-cell subsets in allogeneic mixed lymphocyte reactions built from human PBMCs. What the authors observed across the whole study: A naive or memory phenotype could not be assigned to roughly 75-96% of proliferating CD4+ or CD8+ clones. The cumulative frequency of alloreactive sequences traceable to unstimulated CD4+ memory T cells was significantly reduced by siplizumab. Whether proliferating Tregs from siplizumab cultures actually had suppressive function was not functionally confirmed. Among mappable alloreactive CD4+ clones, the Treg-derived fraction averaged approximately 72% with siplizumab versus 25% to 30% in control reactions. Because sequences below about 10^-5 frequency were poorly captured, only a minor fraction of alloreactive clones could be mapped to unstimulated subsets. Unstimulated naive T cells appeared to be more diverse than memory T cells, and naive cells seemed to make a substantial contribution to the alloresponse.

Sorted unstimulated T cells and proliferating T cells recovered from mixed lymphocyte reactions underwent TCRbeta CDR3 sequencing. Fresh whole blood from approximately ten HLA-typed healthy donors was used to isolate PBMCs. To map where alloreactive clones came from, unstimulated CD4+ non-regulatory T cells were FACS-sorted. Receptor libraries were prepared by the immunoSEQ multiplex PCR assay. About 10^5 TCR templates per sample were assayed by the deep sequencing platform. Genomic DNA extracted from sorted T cells was used for TCRbeta CDR3 sequencing. Per the original workflow: Clonal analysis of TCRbeta CDR3 data was done in the R programming language. Alloreactive CD4+ and CD8+ clones were defined by comparing unstimulated samples with post-reaction CFSE-low samples. Regulatory or non-regulatory origin of alloreactive CD4+ clones was assigned by matching sequences to the sorted unstimulated Treg and non-Treg repertoires. TCRdb limited this immuneACCESS table to in-frame rearrangements with V and J called. A share of clones is missing; checked studies link under half to unresolved V genes, and the rest is unexplained. V, J and clone size were drawn from that table, and D and trimming were deduced from the DNA. For this sample the table gives some 100,000 clones, of which less than 95% were detected only once. The ten largest clones add up to over 1% of the sample.

Recombination linked TRBV10-3 to TRBJ2-4; TRBD2 is a possible D gene, resting on 5 matching bases. Material for sequencing was non-Treg CD4+ T cells sorted from blood. In the paper's terms, the cell subset or site label means: FACS-sorted unstimulated CD4+ non-regulatory T cells. This sequence was found in a human donor in good health. Here is the DNA: TGTGCCATCAGTGCTACCAGCGGTATCAAAAACATTCAGTACTTC. This codes for CAISATSGIKNIQYF.